This TCR beta chain derives from a study of T cell repertoires in cytomegalovirus infection. Study results and limitations: The cumulative frequency of public TCR beta families distinguished individuals who carried CMV together with the relevant HLA. CMV-specific TCR beta clonotypes restricted by HLA-C were the ones dominating the ex vivo response.

This clonotype is classed as medium-sized. Antigen: not known. CDR3 length: 14 amino acids. Per the germline V gene, CDR1 is SGHTA and CDR2 is FQGNSA. Each CDR3 protein is one row after TCRdb ran MiXCR on the reads. The repertoire has over 85,000 distinct CDR3 sequences, about 15% of them found once; the top ten carry roughly 8%. This clonotype originated in a human donor in good health (CMV status not recorded). Some clones in this sample may be carry-over from other donors' samples. Sequenced sample: PBMCs. V usage is TRBV7-2 and J usage is TRBJ2-3, with D maybe TRBD2 (6 bases). The CDR3 region is CVSQALASVDTQYF. Here the CDR3 DNA reads TGTGTCTCACAAGCTTTGGCTAGCGTAGATACGCAGTATTTT.